This entry features one TCR beta chain sequence. This sample stems from a study of T cell responses to AZD1222 COVID-19 vaccine. Profiling relied on immunoSEQ multiplex PCR, and the TCRdb table lists in-frame clones only, not all of them. The data contain 45,000 to 65,000 clones, approximately 88% of them singletons. In germline, CDR1 is ENHRY, CDR2 SYGVKD. There are 14 residues in the CDR3. J gave up 5 bases and V 2 bases, and 2 bases lay outside the gene matches. The chain joins TRBV10-3 to TRBJ2-2; 7 bases fit TRBD2. This specimen consisted of peripheral blood, obtained on day 0 of AZD1222 vaccination. This TCR was sampled from an adult in good health. Here the CDR3 reads CAISEQGGTGELFF. CDR3 sequence (DNA): TGTGCCATCAGTGAGCAGGGAGGGACCGGGGAGCTGTTTTTT.